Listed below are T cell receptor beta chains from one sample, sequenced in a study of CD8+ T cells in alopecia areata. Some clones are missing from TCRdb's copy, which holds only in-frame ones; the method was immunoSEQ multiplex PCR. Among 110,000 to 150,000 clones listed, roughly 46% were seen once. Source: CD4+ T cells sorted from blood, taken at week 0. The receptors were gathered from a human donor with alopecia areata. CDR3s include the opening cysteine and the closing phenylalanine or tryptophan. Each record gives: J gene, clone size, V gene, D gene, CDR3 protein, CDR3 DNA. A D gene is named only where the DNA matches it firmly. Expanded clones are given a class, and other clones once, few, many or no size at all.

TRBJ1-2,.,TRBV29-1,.,CSVEVAGKGYGYTF,TGCAGCGTTGAAGTCGCAGGGAAAGGCTATGGCTACACCTTC
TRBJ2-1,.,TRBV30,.,CAWRGTGEQFF,TGTGCCTGGAGAGGTACTGGGGAGCAGTTCTTC
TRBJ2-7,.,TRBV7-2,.,CASRPAASLGGVQYF,TGTGCCAGCAGGCCTGCGGCTAGCTTGGGCGGGGTGCAGTACTTC
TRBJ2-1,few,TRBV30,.,CAWRARAGPPYNEQFF,TGTGCCTGGAGGGCCCGCGCCGGTCCTCCCTACAATGAGCAGTTCTTC
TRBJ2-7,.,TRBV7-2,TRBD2,CASSGGLGLHYEQYF,TGTGCCAGCAGCGGTGGACTAGGACTTCACTACGAGCAGTACTTC
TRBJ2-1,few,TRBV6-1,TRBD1,CASSRTGRNEQFF,TGTGCCAGCAGCAGGACAGGCCGCAATGAGCAGTTCTTC
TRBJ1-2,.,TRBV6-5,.,CASISYRSNGYTF,TGTGCCAGCATTTCTTACAGGTCGAATGGCTACACCTTC
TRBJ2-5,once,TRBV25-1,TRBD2,CASSATTSGTQETQYF,TGTGCCAGCAGTGCGACAACTAGCGGGACCCAAGAGACCCAGTACTTC
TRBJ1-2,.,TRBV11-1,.,CASSLTDGNYGYTF,TGTGCCAGCAGCTTGACGGACGGAAACTATGGCTACACCTTC
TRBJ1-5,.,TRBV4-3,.,CASSQEDTEYQPQHF,TGCGCCAGCAGCCAGGAGGACACTGAGTATCAGCCCCAGCATTTT
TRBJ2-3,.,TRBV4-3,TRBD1,CASSQEPGQAGPDTQYF,TGCGCCAGCAGCCAAGAACCAGGACAGGCTGGCCCAGATACGCAGTATTTT
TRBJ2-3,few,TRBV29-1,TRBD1,CSVIGTGMGPDTQYF,TGCAGCGTTATAGGGACAGGGATGGGCCCAGATACGCAGTATTTT
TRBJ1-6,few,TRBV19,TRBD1,CASTPTGLSSPLHF,TGTGCGAGTACTCCGACAGGGCTTAGTTCACCCCTCCACTTT
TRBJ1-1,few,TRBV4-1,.,CASSPAGPGNTEAFF,TGCGCCAGCAGCCCTGCGGGCCCCGGGAACACTGAAGCTTTCTTT
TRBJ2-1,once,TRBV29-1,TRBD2,CSGGERLAGVVRNEQFF,TGCAGCGGAGGCGAGAGACTAGCGGGAGTGGTTAGGAATGAGCAGTTCTTC
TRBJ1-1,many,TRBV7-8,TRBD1,CASRGQGGTEAFF,TGTGCCAGCAGGGGCCAGGGGGGCACTGAAGCTTTCTTT
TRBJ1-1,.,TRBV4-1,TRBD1,CASSQDPGGLLAFF,TGCGCCAGCAGCCAAGATCCAGGGGGATTGTTAGCTTTCTTT
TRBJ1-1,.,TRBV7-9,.,CASSLADIYTEAFF,TGTGCCAGCAGCTTAGCAGACATCTACACTGAAGCTTTCTTT
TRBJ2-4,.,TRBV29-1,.,CSVSATANIQYF,TGCAGCGTTTCCGCCACCGCTAACATTCAGTACTTC
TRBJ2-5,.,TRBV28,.,CASSSPDPREETQYF,TGTGCCAGCAGTTCCCCCGACCCTAGGGAAGAGACCCAGTACTTC
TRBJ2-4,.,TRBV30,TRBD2,CAWGRGGITKNIQYF,TGTGCCTGGGGCCGGGGGGGGATAACCAAAAACATTCAGTACTTC
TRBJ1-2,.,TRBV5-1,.,CASSLGDPPYGYTF,TGCGCCAGCAGCTTAGGGGACCCACCGTATGGCTACACCTTC
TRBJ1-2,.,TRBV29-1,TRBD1,CSVGGQGGF,TGCAGCGTTGGGGGACAGGGCGGATTC
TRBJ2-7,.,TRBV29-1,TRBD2,CSVYLPGLAGNEQYF,TGCAGCGTTTACCTTCCGGGACTAGCGGGGAACGAGCAGTACTTC
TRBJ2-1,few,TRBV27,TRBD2,CASTKASGRDEQFF,TGTGCCAGCACAAAGGCTAGCGGGAGGGATGAGCAGTTCTTC
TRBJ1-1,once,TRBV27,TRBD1,CASSPRRTGSTEAFF,TGTGCCAGCAGTCCCAGAAGGACAGGGAGCACTGAAGCTTTCTTT
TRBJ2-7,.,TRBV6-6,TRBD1,CASSLGTGRDEQYF,TGTGCCAGCAGTCTTGGGACAGGGAGAGACGAGCAGTACTTC
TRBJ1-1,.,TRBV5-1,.,CASRSAGDTEAFF,TGCGCCAGCAGATCGGCTGGGGACACTGAAGCTTTCTTT
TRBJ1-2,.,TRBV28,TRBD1,CASSSTGDGYTF,TGTGCCAGCAGTTCCACAGGGGATGGCTACACCTTC
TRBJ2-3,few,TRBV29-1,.,CSVVPVTSTDTQYF,TGCAGCGTTGTACCGGTAACTAGCACAGATACGCAGTATTTT
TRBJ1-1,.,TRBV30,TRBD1,CAWRDRDRPRTEAFF,TGTGCCTGGAGGGATAGGGACAGGCCAAGGACTGAAGCTTTCTTT
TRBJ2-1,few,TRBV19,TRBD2,CASKSLAMDEQFF,TGTGCCAGTAAGTCACTAGCGATGGATGAGCAGTTCTTC
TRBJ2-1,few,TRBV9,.,CASSPGQRLGNEQFF,TGTGCCAGCAGCCCTGGGCAAAGGCTGGGCAATGAGCAGTTCTTC
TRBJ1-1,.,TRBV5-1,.,CASSLVQSPNTEAFF,TGCGCCAGCAGCTTGGTACAGTCGCCCAACACTGAAGCTTTCTTT
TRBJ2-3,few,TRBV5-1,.,CASSLIQARTDTQYF,TGCGCCAGCAGCTTGATACAGGCCCGCACAGATACGCAGTATTTT
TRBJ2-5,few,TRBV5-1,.,CASSLPGETQYF,TGCGCCAGCAGCTTGCCGGGAGAGACCCAGTACTTC
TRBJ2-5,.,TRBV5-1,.,CASSLQLGPQETQYF,TGCGCCAGCAGCTTGCAGTTGGGTCCCCAAGAGACCCAGTACTTC
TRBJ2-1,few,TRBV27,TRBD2,CASSPPSGFYNEQFF,TGTGCCAGCAGTCCACCTAGCGGGTTCTACAATGAGCAGTTCTTC
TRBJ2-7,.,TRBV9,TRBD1,CASSEGTGSSYEQYF,TGTGCCAGCAGCGAGGGGACAGGGTCGTCCTACGAGCAGTACTTC
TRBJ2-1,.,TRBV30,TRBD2,CAWSIGLEDYNGQFF,TGTGCCTGGAGTATTGGACTAGAAGACTACAATGGGCAGTTCTTC
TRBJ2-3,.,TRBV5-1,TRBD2,CASSSLAGAPDTQYF,TGCGCCAGCAGCTCCCTGGCGGGAGCCCCAGATACGCAGTATTTT
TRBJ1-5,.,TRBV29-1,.,CSVAQGDNQPQHF,TGCAGCGTCGCGCAGGGCGATAATCAGCCCCAGCATTTT
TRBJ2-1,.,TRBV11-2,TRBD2,CASSLRGGASYNEQFF,TGTGCCAGCAGCCTCCGGGGGGGCGCCTCCTACAATGAGCAGTTCTTC
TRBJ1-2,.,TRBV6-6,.,CASSFPSTEANYGYTF,TGTGCCAGCAGTTTCCCCTCGACCGAAGCTAACTATGGCTACACCTTC
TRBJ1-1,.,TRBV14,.,CASSQIRTANTEAFF,TGTGCCAGCAGCCAAATCAGGACGGCGAACACTGAAGCTTTCTTT
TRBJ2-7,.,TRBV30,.,CAWKRSSHEQYF,TGTGCCTGGAAGCGGAGTTCCCACGAGCAGTACTTC
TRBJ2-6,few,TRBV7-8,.,CASSPVSGANVLTF,TGTGCCAGCAGCCCAGTCTCTGGGGCCAACGTCCTGACTTTC
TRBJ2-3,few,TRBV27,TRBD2,CASSLRLAGGRADTQYF,TGTGCCAGCAGTTTACGACTAGCGGGAGGTCGGGCAGATACGCAGTATTTT
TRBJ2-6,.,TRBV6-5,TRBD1,CASTNRGSGANVLTF,TGTGCCAGCACCAACAGGGGTTCTGGGGCCAACGTCCTGACTTTC
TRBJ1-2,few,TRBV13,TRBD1,CASSLDRGLSYGYTF,TGTGCCAGCAGCTTAGACAGGGGATTATCCTATGGCTACACCTTC